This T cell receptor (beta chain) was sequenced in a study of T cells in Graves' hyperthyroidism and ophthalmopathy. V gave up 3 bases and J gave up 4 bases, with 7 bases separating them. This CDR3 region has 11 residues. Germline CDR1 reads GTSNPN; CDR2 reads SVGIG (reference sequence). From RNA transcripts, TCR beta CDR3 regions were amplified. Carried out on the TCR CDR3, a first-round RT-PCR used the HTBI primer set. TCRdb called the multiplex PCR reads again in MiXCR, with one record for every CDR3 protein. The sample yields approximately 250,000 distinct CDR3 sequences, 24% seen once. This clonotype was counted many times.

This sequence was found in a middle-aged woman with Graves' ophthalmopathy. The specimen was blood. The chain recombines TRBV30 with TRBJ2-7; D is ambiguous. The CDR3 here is CAWRTSYEQYF. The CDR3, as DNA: TGTGCCTGGAGGACGTCGTACGAGCAGTACTTC.